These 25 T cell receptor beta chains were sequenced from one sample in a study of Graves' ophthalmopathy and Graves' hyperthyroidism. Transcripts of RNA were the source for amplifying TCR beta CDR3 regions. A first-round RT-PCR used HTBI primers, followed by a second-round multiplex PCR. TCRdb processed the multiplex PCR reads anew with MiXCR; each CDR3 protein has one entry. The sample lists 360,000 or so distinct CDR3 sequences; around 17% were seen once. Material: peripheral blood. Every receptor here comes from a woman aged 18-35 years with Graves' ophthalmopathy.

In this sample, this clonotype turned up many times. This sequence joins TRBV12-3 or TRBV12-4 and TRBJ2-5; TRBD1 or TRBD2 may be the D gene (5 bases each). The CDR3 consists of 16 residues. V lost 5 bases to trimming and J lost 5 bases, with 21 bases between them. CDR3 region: CASSAPGTREGETQYF. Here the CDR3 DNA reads TGTGCCAGCAGTGCTCCCGGGACCCGGGAAGGGGAGACCCAGTACTTC.

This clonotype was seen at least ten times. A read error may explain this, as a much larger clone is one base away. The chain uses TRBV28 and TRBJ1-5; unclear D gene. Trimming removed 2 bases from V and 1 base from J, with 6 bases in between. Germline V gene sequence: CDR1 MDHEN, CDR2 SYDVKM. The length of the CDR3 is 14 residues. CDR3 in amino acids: CASSLRRSNQPQHF. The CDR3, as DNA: TGTGCCAGCAGTTTACGGAGAAGCAATCAGCCCCAGCATTTT.

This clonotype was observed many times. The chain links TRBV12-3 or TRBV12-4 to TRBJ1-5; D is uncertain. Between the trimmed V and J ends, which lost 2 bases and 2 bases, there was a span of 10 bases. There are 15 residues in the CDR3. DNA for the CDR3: TGTGCCAGCAGTTTACCTCGCATGGGCAATCAGCCCCAGCATTTT. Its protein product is CASSLPRMGNQPQHF.

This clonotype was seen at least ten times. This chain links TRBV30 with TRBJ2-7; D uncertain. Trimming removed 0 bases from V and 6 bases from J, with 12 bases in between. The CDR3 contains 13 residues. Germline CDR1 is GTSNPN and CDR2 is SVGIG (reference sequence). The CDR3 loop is CAWSVSGEGEQYF. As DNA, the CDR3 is TGTGCCTGGAGTGTATCTGGGGAAGGCGAGCAGTACTTC.

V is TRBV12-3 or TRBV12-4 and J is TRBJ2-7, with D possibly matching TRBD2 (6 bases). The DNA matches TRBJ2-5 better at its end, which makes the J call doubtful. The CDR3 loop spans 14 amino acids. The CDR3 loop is CASSSQEGRETQYF. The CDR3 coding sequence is TGTGCCAGCAGTTCCCAGGAGGGCCGGGAGACCCAGTACTTC.

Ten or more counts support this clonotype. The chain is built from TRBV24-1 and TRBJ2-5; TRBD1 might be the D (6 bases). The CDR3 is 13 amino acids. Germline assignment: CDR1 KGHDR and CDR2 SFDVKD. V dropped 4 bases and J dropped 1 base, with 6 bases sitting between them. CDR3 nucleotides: TGTGCCACCAGTGAGGGGGCCCAAGAGACCCAGTACTTC. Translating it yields CATSEGAQETQYF.

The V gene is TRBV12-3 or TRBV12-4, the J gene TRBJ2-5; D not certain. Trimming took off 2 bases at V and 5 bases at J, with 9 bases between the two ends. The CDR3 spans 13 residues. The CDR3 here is CASSLSASETQYF. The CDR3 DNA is TGTGCCAGCAGTTTATCGGCGTCGGAGACCCAGTACTTC.

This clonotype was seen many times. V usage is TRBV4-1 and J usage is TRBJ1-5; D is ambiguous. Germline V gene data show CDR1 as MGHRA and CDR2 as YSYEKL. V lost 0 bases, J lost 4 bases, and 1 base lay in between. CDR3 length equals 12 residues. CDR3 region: CASSQENQPQHF. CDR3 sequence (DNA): TGCGCCAGCAGCCAAGAGAATCAGCCCCAGCATTTT.

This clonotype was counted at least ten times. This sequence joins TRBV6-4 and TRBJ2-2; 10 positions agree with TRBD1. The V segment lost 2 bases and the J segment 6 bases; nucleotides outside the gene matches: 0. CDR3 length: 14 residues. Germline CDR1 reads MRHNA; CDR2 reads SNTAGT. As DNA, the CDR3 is TGTGCCAGCAGTGACGGGACAGGGGCCGGGGAGCTGTTTTTT. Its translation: CASSDGTGAGELFF.

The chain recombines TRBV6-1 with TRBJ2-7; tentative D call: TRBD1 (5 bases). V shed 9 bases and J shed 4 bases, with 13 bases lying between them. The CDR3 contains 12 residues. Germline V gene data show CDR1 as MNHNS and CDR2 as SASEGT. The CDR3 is CASLNQGYEQYF. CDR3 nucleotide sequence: TGTGCCAGTCTAAACCAGGGTTACGAGCAGTACTTC.

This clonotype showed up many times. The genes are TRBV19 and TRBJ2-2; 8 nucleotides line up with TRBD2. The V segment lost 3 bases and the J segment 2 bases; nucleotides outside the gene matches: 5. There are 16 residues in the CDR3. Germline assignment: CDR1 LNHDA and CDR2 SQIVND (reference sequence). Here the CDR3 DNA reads TGTGCCAGTAGTATGATAGCGGGGATCAACACCGGGGAGCTGTTTTTT. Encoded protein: CASSMIAGINTGELFF. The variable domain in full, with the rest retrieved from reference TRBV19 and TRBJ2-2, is DGGITQSPKYLFRKEGQNVTLSCEQNLNHDAMYWYRQDPGQGLRLIYYSQIVNDFQKGDIAEGYSVSREKKESFPLTVTSAQKNPTAFYLCASSMIAGINTGELFFGEGSRLTVL.

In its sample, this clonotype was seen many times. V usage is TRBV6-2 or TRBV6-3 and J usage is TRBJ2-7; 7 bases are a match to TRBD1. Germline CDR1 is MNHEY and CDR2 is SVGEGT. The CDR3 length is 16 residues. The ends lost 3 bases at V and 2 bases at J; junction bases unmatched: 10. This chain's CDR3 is CASSYLTGTAPYEQYF. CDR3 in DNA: TGTGCCAGCAGTTATTTGACAGGGACGGCACCCTACGAGCAGTACTTC.

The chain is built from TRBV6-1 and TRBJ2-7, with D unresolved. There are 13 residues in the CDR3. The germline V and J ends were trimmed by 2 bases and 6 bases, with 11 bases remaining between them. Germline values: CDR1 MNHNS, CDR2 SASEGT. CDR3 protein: CASSESPLPEQYF. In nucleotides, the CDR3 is TGTGCCAGCAGTGAAAGCCCTCTCCCCGAGCAGTACTTC.

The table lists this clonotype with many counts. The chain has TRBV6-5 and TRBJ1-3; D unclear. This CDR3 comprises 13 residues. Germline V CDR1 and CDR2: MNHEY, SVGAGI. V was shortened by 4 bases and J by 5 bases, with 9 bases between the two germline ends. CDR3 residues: CASSFSLRNTIYF. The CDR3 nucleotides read TGTGCCAGCAGTTTCTCGCTTAGAAACACCATATATTTT.

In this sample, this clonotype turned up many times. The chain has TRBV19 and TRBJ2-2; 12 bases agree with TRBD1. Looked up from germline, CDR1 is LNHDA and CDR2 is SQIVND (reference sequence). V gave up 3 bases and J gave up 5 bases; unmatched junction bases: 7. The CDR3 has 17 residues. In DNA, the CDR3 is TGTGCCAGTAGTATTGGGACAGGGGGCGCGGGGACCGGGGAGCTGTTTTTT. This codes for CASSIGTGGAGTGELFF.

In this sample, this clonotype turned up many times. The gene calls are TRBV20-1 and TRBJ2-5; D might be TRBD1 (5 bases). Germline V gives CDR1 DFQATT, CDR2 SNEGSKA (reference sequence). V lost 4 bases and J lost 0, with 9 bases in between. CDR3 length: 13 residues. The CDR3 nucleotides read TGCAGTGCTACCGACAGATACCAAGAGACCCAGTACTTC. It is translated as CSATDRYQETQYF.

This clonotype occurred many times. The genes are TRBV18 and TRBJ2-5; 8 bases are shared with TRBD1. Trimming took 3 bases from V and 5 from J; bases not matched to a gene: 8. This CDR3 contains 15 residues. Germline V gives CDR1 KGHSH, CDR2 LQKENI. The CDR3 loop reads CASSPQGAVGETQYF. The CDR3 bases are TGTGCCAGCTCACCCCAGGGGGCGGTCGGCGAGACCCAGTACTTC.

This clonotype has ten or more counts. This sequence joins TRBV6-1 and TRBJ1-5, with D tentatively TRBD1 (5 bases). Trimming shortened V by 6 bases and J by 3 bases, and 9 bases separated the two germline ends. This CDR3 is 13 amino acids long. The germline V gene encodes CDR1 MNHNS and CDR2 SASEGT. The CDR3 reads CASSRGFNQPQHF. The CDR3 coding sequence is TGTGCCAGCAGCCGGGGGTTCAATCAGCCCCAGCATTTT.

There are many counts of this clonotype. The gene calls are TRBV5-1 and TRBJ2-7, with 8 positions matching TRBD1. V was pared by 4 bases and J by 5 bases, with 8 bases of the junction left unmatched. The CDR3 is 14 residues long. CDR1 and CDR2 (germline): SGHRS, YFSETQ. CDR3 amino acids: CASSPGQGMDEQYF. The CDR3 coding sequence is TGCGCCAGCAGCCCCGGACAGGGAATGGACGAGCAGTACTTC.

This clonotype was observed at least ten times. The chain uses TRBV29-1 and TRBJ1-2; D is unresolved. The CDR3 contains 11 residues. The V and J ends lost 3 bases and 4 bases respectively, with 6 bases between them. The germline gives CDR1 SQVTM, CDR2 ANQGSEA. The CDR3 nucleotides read TGCAGCGTTGACAGTGGCTATGGCTACACCTTC. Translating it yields CSVDSGYGYTF.

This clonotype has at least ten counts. The CDR3, as DNA: TGCAGTGCTATCGGGGGAGCCCCTGGAAACACCATATATTTT. Its translation is CSAIGGAPGNTIYF. The V and J genes are TRBV20-1 and TRBJ1-3; tentatively, D is TRBD1 (5 bases). Germline V gene data show CDR1 as DFQATT and CDR2 as SNEGSKA (reference sequence). This CDR3 comprises 14 residues. V was shortened by 4 bases and J by 2 bases, with 12 bases between the two germline ends.

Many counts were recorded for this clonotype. CDR3 nucleotide sequence: TGCAGTGCTGGTAGGGGCCCAGGGCAGCCCCAGCATTTT. The encoded protein is CSAGRGPGQPQHF. V usage is TRBV20-1 and J usage is TRBJ1-5, with D tentatively TRBD1 (5 bases). CDR3 size: 13 residues. Per the germline V gene, CDR1 is DFQATT and CDR2 is SNEGSKA (reference sequence). Trimming removed 5 bases at V and 7 bases at J, with 15 bases between.

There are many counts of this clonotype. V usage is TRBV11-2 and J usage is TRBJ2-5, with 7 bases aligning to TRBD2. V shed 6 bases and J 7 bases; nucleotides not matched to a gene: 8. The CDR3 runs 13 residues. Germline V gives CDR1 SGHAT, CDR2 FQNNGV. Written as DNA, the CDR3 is TGTGCCAGCAGACAACTAGCGAGGGGGACCCAGTACTTC. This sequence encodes CASRQLARGTQYF.

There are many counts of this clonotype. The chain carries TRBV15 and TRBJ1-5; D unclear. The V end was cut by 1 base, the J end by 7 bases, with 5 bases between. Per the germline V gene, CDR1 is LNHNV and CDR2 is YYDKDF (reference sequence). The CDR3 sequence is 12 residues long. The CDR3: CATSRGGQPQHF. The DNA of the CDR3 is TGTGCCACCAGCAGAGGTGGCCAGCCCCAGCATTTT.

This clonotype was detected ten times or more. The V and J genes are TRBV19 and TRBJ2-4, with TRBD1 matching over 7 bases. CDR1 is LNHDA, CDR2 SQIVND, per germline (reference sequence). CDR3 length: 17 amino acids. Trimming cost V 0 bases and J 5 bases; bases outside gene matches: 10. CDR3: CASSIDQWQGEENIQYF. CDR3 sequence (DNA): TGTGCCAGTAGTATAGATCAGTGGCAGGGGGAAGAAAACATTCAGTACTTC.